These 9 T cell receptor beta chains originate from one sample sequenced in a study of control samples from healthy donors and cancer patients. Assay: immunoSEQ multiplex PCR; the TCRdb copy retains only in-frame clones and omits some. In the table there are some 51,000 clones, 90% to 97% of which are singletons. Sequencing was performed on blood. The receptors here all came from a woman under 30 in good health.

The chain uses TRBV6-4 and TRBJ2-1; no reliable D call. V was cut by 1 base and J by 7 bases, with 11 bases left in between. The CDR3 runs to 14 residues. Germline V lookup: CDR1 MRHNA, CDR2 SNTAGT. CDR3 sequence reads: CASSDLTVGNEQFF. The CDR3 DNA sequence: TGTGCCAGCAGTGACTTAACGGTGGGGAATGAGCAGTTCTTC.

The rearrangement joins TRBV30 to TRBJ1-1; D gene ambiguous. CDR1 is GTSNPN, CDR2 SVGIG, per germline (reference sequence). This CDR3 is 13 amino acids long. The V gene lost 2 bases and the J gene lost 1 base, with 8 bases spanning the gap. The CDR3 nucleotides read TGTGCCTGGAGTTTCACAGAGAACACTGAAGCTTTCTTT. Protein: CAWSFTENTEAFF.

The CDR3 is CASSPRDSVSYEQYF. In DNA, the CDR3 is TGCGCCAGCAGCCCACGGGACAGCGTTTCCTACGAGCAGTACTTC. This chain links TRBV5-1 with TRBJ2-7; 7 positions match TRBD1. Germline-derived CDR1 and CDR2 are SGHRS and YFSETQ. V lost 4 bases and J lost 1; bases outside the gene matches: 8. The CDR3 spans 15 residues. The whole variable domain, filled in from reference TRBV5-1 and TRBJ2-7, reads KAGVTQTPRYLIKTRGQQVTLSCSPISGHRSVSWYQQTPGQGLQFLFEYFSETQRNKGNFPGRFSGRQFSNSRSEMNVSTLELGDSALYLCASSPRDSVSYEQYFGPGTRLTVT.

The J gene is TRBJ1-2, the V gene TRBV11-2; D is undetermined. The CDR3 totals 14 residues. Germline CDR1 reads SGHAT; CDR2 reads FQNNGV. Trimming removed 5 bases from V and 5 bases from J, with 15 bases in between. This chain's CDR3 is CASSHSTGGYGYTF. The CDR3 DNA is TGTGCCAGCAGCCACTCCACGGGAGGGTATGGCTACACCTTC.

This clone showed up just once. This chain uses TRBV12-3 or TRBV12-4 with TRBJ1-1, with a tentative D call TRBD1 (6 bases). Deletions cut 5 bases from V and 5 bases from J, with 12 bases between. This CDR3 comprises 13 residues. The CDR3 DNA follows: TGTGCCAGCAGTAGGACAGTCCGAACTGAAGCTTTCTTT. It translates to CASSRTVRTEAFF.

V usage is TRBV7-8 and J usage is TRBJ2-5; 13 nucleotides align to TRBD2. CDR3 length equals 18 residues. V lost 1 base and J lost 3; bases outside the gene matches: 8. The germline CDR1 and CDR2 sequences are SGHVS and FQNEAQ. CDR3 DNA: TGTGCCAGCAGCTTAGTGGGGACTAGCGGGAACTTGAAAGAGACCCAGTACTTC. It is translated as CASSLVGTSGNLKETQYF.

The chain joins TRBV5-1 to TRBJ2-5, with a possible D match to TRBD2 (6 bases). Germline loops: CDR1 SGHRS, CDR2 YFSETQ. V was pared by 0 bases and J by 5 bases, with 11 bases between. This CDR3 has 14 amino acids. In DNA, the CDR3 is TGCGCCAGCAGCTTGGAAGGAGGGAGGGAGACCCAGTACTTC. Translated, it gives CASSLEGGRETQYF.

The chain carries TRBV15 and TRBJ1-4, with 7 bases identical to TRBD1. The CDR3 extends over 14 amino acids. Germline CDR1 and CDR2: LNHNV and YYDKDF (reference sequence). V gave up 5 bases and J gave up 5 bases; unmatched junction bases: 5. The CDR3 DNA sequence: TGTGCCACCAGCGGCGGGACAGAGAATGAAAAACTGTTTTTT. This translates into CATSGGTENEKLFF. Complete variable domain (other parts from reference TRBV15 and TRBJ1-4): DAMVIQNPRYQVTQFGKPVTLSCSQTLNHNVMYWYQQKSSQAPKLLFHYYDKDFNNEADTPDNFQSRRPNTSFCFLDIRSPGLGDTAMYLCATSGGTENEKLFFGSGTQLSVL.

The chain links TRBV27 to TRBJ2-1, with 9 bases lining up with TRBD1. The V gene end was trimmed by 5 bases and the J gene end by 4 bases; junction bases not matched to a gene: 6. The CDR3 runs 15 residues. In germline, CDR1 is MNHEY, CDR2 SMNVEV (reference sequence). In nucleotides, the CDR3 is TGTGCCAGCAGTACCCGGGACAGGGCTTACAATGAGCAGTTCTTC. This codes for CASSTRDRAYNEQFF.